The 28 T cell receptor beta chains below all came from one sample that was sequenced in a study of T cell clones after liver transplantation. Profiling relied on immunoSEQ multiplex PCR, and the TCRdb table lists in-frame clones only, not all of them. Of over 70,000 clones listed, 80% are singletons. The specimen was CD4+ T cells from blood, collected 12 months after liver transplant. These receptors all come from a human patient who received a liver transplant. The T cells may partly be graft donor cells.

The chain combines TRBV28 with TRBJ1-4; D ambiguous. V shed 3 bases and J shed 0 bases, with 20 bases lying between them. This CDR3 has 19 amino acids. Per germline, CDR1 MDHEN and CDR2 SYDVKM. The CDR3 here is CASSFSFEEEVATNEKLFF. The CDR3 nucleotides read TGTGCCAGCAGTTTCAGTTTCGAAGAGGAGGTTGCAACTAATGAAAAACTGTTTTTT.

The CDR3 bases are TGTGCCAGCAGCCCCCATCCAGCGGGAGCAGATACGCAGTATTTT. Residues: CASSPHPAGADTQYF. The chain is built from TRBV7-3 and TRBJ2-3, with 8 nucleotides matching TRBD2. V shed 5 bases and J 4 bases; nucleotides not matched to a gene: 8. The CDR3 runs to 15 residues. Germline-derived CDR1 and CDR2 are SGHTA and FQGTGA.

In DNA form, the CDR3 reads TGTGCCAGCAGTTTAGGGGGGGCCTGGGCTGAAGCTTTCTTT. Residues: CASSLGGAWAEAFF. The J gene is TRBJ1-1, the V gene TRBV28; tentative D call: TRBD1 (6 bases). This CDR3 region has 14 residues. Trimming shortened V by 2 bases and J by 6 bases, and 13 bases separated the two germline ends. Looked up from germline, CDR1 is MDHEN and CDR2 is SYDVKM.

Points on this clone: Other DNA sequences from this sample encode an identical CDR3 as well. CDR3 nucleotide sequence: TGTGCCAGCAGTCCGGGACAGGGCAATCAGCCCCAGCATTTT. Translation: CASSPGQGNQPQHF. The chain combines TRBV28 with TRBJ1-5; 8 bases agree with TRBD1. Germline trimming cut 5 bases from V and 2 bases from J; bases unmatched to any gene: 2. The CDR3 is made up of 14 amino acids. Germline CDR1 and CDR2: MDHEN and SYDVKM.

This chain links TRBV6-5 with TRBJ2-7; 9 bases line up with TRBD2. The V gene end was trimmed by 0 bases and the J gene end by 4 bases; junction bases not matched to a gene: 4. The CDR3 spans 15 residues. Germline loops: CDR1 MNHEY, CDR2 SVGAGI. Written as DNA, the CDR3 is TGTGCCAGCAGTTACTCGAGGGCGGGAGGGTACGAGCAGTACTTC. Translating it yields CASSYSRAGGYEQYF.

CDR3 DNA: TGTGCCAGCAGTTTATATTCTAGCGCTAATACGCAGTATTTT. Protein product: CASSLYSSANTQYF. The chain recombines TRBV27 with TRBJ2-3; TRBD2 is a possible D gene (6 bases). The CDR3 has 14 amino acids. Trimming removed 1 base from V and 7 bases from J, with 12 bases in between. Looked up from germline, CDR1 is MNHEY and CDR2 is SMNVEV (reference sequence).

The gene calls are TRBV6-1 and TRBJ2-1; D may be TRBD2 (5 bases). The CDR3 runs to 13 residues. Germline V gene lookup returns CDR1 MNHNS and CDR2 SASEGT. Deletions cut 6 bases from V and 13 bases from J, with 19 bases between. CDR3 amino acids: CASRPTSGNSQFF. The CDR3 bases are TGTGCCAGCAGGCCCACTTCCGGGAATTCCCAGTTCTTC.

The chain has TRBV28 and TRBJ2-7; TRBD2 agrees at 12 bases. Germline lookup yields CDR1 MDHEN and CDR2 SYDVKM. After removal of 6 bases from V and 5 bases from J, the junction contained 8 bases not matched to a gene. This CDR3 is built from 15 residues. CDR3 amino acids: CASRTSGSGPDEQYF. The DNA for the CDR3 is TGTGCCAGCAGGACTAGCGGGAGCGGCCCCGACGAGCAGTACTTC. Full variable domain (remainder filled in from reference TRBV28 and TRBJ2-7): DVKVTQSSRYLVKRTGEKVFLECVQDMDHENMFWYRQDPGLGLRLIYFSYDVKMKEKGDIPEGYSVSREKKERFSLILESASTNQTSMYLCASRTSGSGPDEQYFGPGTRLTVT.

This chain uses TRBV18 with TRBJ2-1; TRBD2 agrees at 9 bases. V dropped 3 bases and J dropped 5; count of bases not matched to a gene: 5. CDR1 KGHSH and CDR2 LQKENI come from the germline V gene. The CDR3 runs to 15 residues. The CDR3 sequence: CASSPRRLADNEQFF. The CDR3 DNA is TGTGCCAGCTCACCGAGGAGACTAGCGGACAATGAGCAGTTCTTC.

This sequence joins TRBV7-9 and TRBJ2-3; TRBD2 matches at 9 bases. Germline V gives CDR1 SEHNR, CDR2 FQNEAQ (reference sequence). The J segment lost 2 bases and the V segment lost 6 bases, leaving 6 bases of the junction unmatched. The CDR3 is made up of 15 amino acids. The CDR3 coding sequence is TGTGCCAGCAGATTCACTAGCGGGTACACAGATACGCAGTATTTT. Its translation: CASRFTSGYTDTQYF.

V and J are TRBV7-6 and TRBJ2-1; TRBD2 matches 10 bases. Trimming cost V 4 bases and J 10 bases; bases outside gene matches: 16. The CDR3 spans 17 residues. CDR1 is SGHVS, CDR2 FNYEAQ, per germline. This CDR3 reads CASSSHAPAGGGNEQFF. The DNA for the CDR3 is TGTGCCAGCAGCTCCCACGCCCCAGCGGGAGGGGGGAACGAGCAGTTCTTC.

The chain combines TRBV18 with TRBJ2-5; the match to TRBD1 covers 7 bases. Germline CDR1 KGHSH, CDR2 LQKENI. The CDR3 sequence is 15 residues long. V lost 3 bases, J lost 1 base, and 5 bases stayed unmatched. CDR3 nucleotide sequence: TGTGCCAGCTCACCTATGGCAGGGGGCCAAGAGACCCAGTACTTC. Amino acids: CASSPMAGGQETQYF.

This clone was detected only once. This chain connects TRBV9 to TRBJ2-7; TRBD1 aligns across 9 bases. The germline V gene has CDR1 SGDLS and CDR2 YYNGEE. Unmatched junction bases numbered 1, after V lost 4 bases and J lost 2 bases. This CDR3 has 13 residues. The CDR3 here is CASSRDRAYEQYF. DNA for the CDR3: TGTGCCAGCAGCCGGGACAGGGCCTACGAGCAGTACTTC.

This clone was seen a handful of times. The rearrangement joins TRBV4-2 to TRBJ1-1; D gene uncertain. Trimming took off 7 bases at V and 4 bases at J, with 16 bases between the two ends. In germline, CDR1 is LGHNA, CDR2 YNFKEQ. The length of the CDR3 is 14 residues. CDR3 DNA: TGTGCCAGCACTCCTTTTGGGTCAACCACTGAAGCTTTCTTT. Its translation: CASTPFGSTTEAFF.

The V and J genes are TRBV5-1 and TRBJ1-1; D is unclear. The CDR3 is 15 residues long. CDR1 and CDR2 from the germline V gene are SGHRS and YFSETQ. The germline V and J ends were trimmed by 1 base and 0 bases, with 10 bases remaining between them. Here the CDR3 reads CASSLLGHMNTEAFF. CDR3 coding DNA: TGCGCCAGCAGCTTGCTTGGGCACATGAACACTGAAGCTTTCTTT. The full variable domain, completed using reference TRBV5-1 and TRBJ1-1, is KAGVTQTPRYLIKTRGQQVTLSCSPISGHRSVSWYQQTPGQGLQFLFEYFSETQRNKGNFPGRFSGRQFSNSRSEMNVSTLELGDSALYLCASSLLGHMNTEAFFGQGTRLTVV.

The chain recombines TRBV5-1 with TRBJ2-7; D unresolved. CDR1 is SGHRS and CDR2 is YFSETQ in the germline V gene. Trimming cost V 3 bases and J 3 bases, with 10 bases left between them. The CDR3 is 13 amino acids. DNA for the CDR3: TGCGCCAGCAGCTACTACACGGACTACGAGCAGTACTTC. Its translation: CASSYYTDYEQYF.

The chain carries TRBV28 and TRBJ2-6; perhaps TRBD1 as D (5 bases). The germline gives CDR1 MDHEN, CDR2 SYDVKM. CDR3 size: 15 residues. Trimming took off 4 bases at V and 2 bases at J, with 9 bases between the two ends. CDR3 coding DNA: TGTGCCAGCAGTTCACGGACAACTGGGGCCAACGTCCTGACTTTC. This translates into CASSSRTTGANVLTF.

The genes are TRBV5-1 and TRBJ2-3; 9 bases align to TRBD1. Germline V lookup: CDR1 SGHRS, CDR2 YFSETQ. V dropped 3 bases and J dropped 1; count of bases not matched to a gene: 9. The CDR3 length is 17 residues. CDR3 coding DNA: TGCGCCAGCAGCTCCGGGACAGGGTTAGGGGGCACAGATACGCAGTATTTT. It codes for CASSSGTGLGGTDTQYF.

This sequence joins TRBV30 and TRBJ1-5; weak D call: TRBD1 (6 bases). Germline CDR1 is GTSNPN and CDR2 is SVGIG (reference sequence). The V end lost 2 bases, the J end lost 5 bases, and 10 bases lay between the germline ends. This CDR3 spans 13 amino acids. The CDR3: CAWSPGEDQPQHF. Here the CDR3 DNA reads TGTGCCTGGAGTCCAGGGGAGGATCAGCCCCAGCATTTT. The full variable domain, its missing parts supplied by reference TRBV30 and TRBJ1-5, is SQTIHQWPATLVQPVGSPLSLECTVEGTSNPNLYWYRQAAGRGLQLLFYSVGIGQISSEVPQNLSASRPQDRQFILSSKKLLLSDSGFYLCAWSPGEDQPQHFGDGTRLSIL.

The chain joins TRBV28 to TRBJ2-7, with 14 bases that match TRBD2. This CDR3 is built from 17 residues. V lost 2 bases and J lost 6; bases outside the gene matches: 9. The germline CDR1 and CDR2 sequences are MDHEN and SYDVKM. CDR3 loop: CASSLGLAGGLAVEQYF. CDR3 bases: TGTGCCAGCAGTTTAGGACTAGCGGGAGGATTGGCGGTCGAGCAGTACTTC.

V is TRBV5-1 and J is TRBJ2-5, with 7 positions matching TRBD2. The CDR3 length is 15 residues. V was clipped by 4 bases and J by 5 bases; unmatched bases: 11. The germline V gene encodes CDR1 SGHRS and CDR2 YFSETQ. CDR3 sequence (DNA): TGCGCCAGCAGCAGAAACGGGGGGTCCGGCGAGACCCAGTACTTC. It codes for CASSRNGGSGETQYF.

The chain links TRBV2 to TRBJ1-1, with 8 bases identical to TRBD1. CDR1 and CDR2 from the germline V gene are SNHLY and FYNNEI. Losses at the gene ends were 5 bases for V and 3 bases for J; bases not matched to a gene: 8. The CDR3 extends over 15 amino acids. The CDR3 bases are TGTGCCAGCAGTTATTTTACAGGGGGGTACACTGAAGCTTTCTTT. This translates into CASSYFTGGYTEAFF.

To note about this clone: The junction departs from germline at one end; a sequencing error may be responsible. The CDR3 DNA reads as TGTACCAGCAGTTCGCCGAGGAGAGGTGATAACTATGGCTACACCTTC. Residues: CTSSSPRRGDNYGYTF. This chain uses TRBV27 with TRBJ1-2, with D hard to call. CDR1 is MNHEY and CDR2 is SMNVEV in the germline V gene (reference sequence). This CDR3 comprises 16 residues.

The chain links TRBV19 to TRBJ2-6, with 14 bases aligning to TRBD2. The length of the CDR3 is 19 residues. Germline V gives CDR1 LNHDA, CDR2 SQIVND (reference sequence). Trimming removed 4 bases from V and 5 bases from J; junction bases left unmatched: 10. The CDR3 nucleotides are TGTGCCAGTAGTACGCCGGGACTAGCGGGAGAGGCTAGGGCCAACGTCCTGACTTTC. This encodes CASSTPGLAGEARANVLTF.

This chain joins TRBV7-8 and TRBJ2-2; no reliable D call. The length of the CDR3 is 16 residues. Germline lookup yields CDR1 SGHVS and CDR2 FQNEAQ. V was clipped by 2 bases and J by 0 bases, with 10 bases between them. CDR3 sequence: CASSLSVRSNTGELFF. CDR3 DNA: TGTGCCAGCAGCTTATCGGTTCGGTCGAACACCGGGGAGCTGTTTTTT.

This clone was seen a few times. The chain recombines TRBV5-1 with TRBJ1-4; D is uncertain. V was pared by 3 bases and J by 9 bases, with 12 bases between. Germline lookup yields CDR1 SGHRS and CDR2 YFSETQ. The CDR3 is made up of 13 amino acids. The CDR3 sequence is CASSSTLGQKLFF. In DNA form, the CDR3 reads TGCGCCAGCAGCTCGACCCTAGGGCAAAAACTGTTTTTT. The whole variable domain, filled in from reference TRBV5-1 and TRBJ1-4, reads KAGVTQTPRYLIKTRGQQVTLSCSPISGHRSVSWYQQTPGQGLQFLFEYFSETQRNKGNFPGRFSGRQFSNSRSEMNVSTLELGDSALYLCASSSTLGQKLFFGSGTQLSVL.

CDR3 coding DNA: TGCGCCAGCAGCTTGGAGGAGGGGGGCCAGGGGGGAGGTTACGAGCAGTACTTC. The encoded protein is CASSLEEGGQGGGYEQYF. The V gene is TRBV5-1, the J gene TRBJ2-7; the D gene is possibly TRBD1 (7 bases). Germline CDR1 is SGHRS and CDR2 is YFSETQ. The CDR3 extends over 18 amino acids. Deletions cut 0 bases from V and 4 bases from J, with 23 bases between.

The chain joins TRBV6-1 to TRBJ2-1; 13 bases line up with TRBD2. The CDR3 extends over 15 amino acids. J was trimmed by 9 bases and V by 4 bases; bases with no gene match: 6. From germline, CDR1 is MNHNS and CDR2 SASEGT. The CDR3 spells CASSGGLAGASEQFF. In nucleotides, the CDR3 is TGTGCCAGCAGTGGAGGACTAGCGGGAGCGAGTGAGCAGTTCTTC.